Below, 31 T cell receptor beta chains from the same sample are listed, as sequenced in a study of blood T cell repertoires in COVID-19. The repertoire was sequenced with immunoSEQ multiplex PCR; TCRdb's copy has only in-frame clones and lacks some. The profile shows some 150,000 clones, 85% to 90% of them singletons. Sequenced input: peripheral blood. Every receptor here comes from a man aged 45 to 65 with active COVID-19.

V is TRBV3-1 (or the pseudogene TRBV3-2) and J is TRBJ1-6; unclear D gene. Deletions cut 5 bases from V and 10 bases from J, with 9 bases between. The CDR3 covers 12 residues. Germline V gene sequence: CDR1 LGHDT, CDR2 YNNKEL (reference sequence). This CDR3 reads CASSSPTSPLHF. CDR3 sequence (DNA): TGTGCCAGCAGCAGCCCGACATCACCCCTCCACTTT.

The chain has TRBV9 and TRBJ1-1; 9 bases line up with TRBD1. Germline CDR1 reads SGDLS; CDR2 reads YYNGEE. The CDR3 contains 14 residues. With V trimmed by 5 bases and J by 6 bases, 8 bases remained unmatched. CDR3 DNA sequence: TGTGCCAGCAGACCGGGACAGGGTGTTGCTGAAGCTTTCTTT. Its protein is CASRPGQGVAEAFF.

The gene calls are TRBV27 and TRBJ1-5; D is ambiguous. The V and J ends lost 10 bases and 5 bases respectively, with 15 bases between them. Per the germline V gene, CDR1 is MNHEY and CDR2 is SMNVEV (reference sequence). CDR3 length equals 13 residues. In nucleotides, the CDR3 is TGTGCCACCGCCGTGAGGGAATATCAGCCCCAGCATTTT. Translation gives CATAVREYQPQHF.

This chain links TRBV4-1 with TRBJ1-3; D perhaps matches TRBD1 (6 bases). Between the trimmed V and J ends, which lost 3 bases and 8 bases, there was a span of 17 bases. The CDR3 consists of 15 residues. Germline lookup yields CDR1 MGHRA and CDR2 YSYEKL. The CDR3 region has the DNA TGCGCCAGCAGCCAGGACGGGACAACTACATACACCATATATTTT. Translating gives CASSQDGTTTYTIYF.

This clone was seen a single time. A junction end diverges from the germline sequence, so it may reflect a read error. The chain combines TRBV3-1 (or the pseudogene TRBV3-2) with TRBJ1-1; no clear D. CDR3 length: 12 residues. CDR1 and CDR2 from the germline V gene are LGHDT and YNNKEL (reference sequence). The CDR3 DNA follows: TGTGCCAGCAGCCAAGTCGACACGGAAGCTTTCTTT. This gives the protein CASSQVDTEAFF.

The DNA for the CDR3 is TGTGCCAGCAGCAACCGACAGGGGTGGAACACTGAAGCTTTCTTT. Its protein product is CASSNRQGWNTEAFF. The genes are TRBV9 and TRBJ1-1, with 8 bases lining up with TRBD1. V dropped 4 bases and J dropped 1; count of bases not matched to a gene: 6. This CDR3 spans 15 amino acids. Per the germline V gene, CDR1 is SGDLS and CDR2 is YYNGEE.

This rearrangement joins TRBV6-5 to TRBJ2-3, with 8 bases that match TRBD1. The germline V gene has CDR1 MNHEY and CDR2 SVGAGI. The CDR3 has 14 residues. J was trimmed by 0 bases and V by 8 bases; bases with no gene match: 4. CDR3 DNA: TGTGCCAGCTCAGGGGGCACTAGCACAGATACGCAGTATTTT. Protein product: CASSGGTSTDTQYF.

The chain employs TRBV5-4 and TRBJ2-7, with D possibly being TRBD2 (6 bases). The germline V gene has CDR1 SGHNT and CDR2 YYREEE (reference sequence). The CDR3 contains 16 residues. The ends were cut back, 0 bases at V and 3 bases at J, with 16 bases in the middle. The CDR3 region is CASSLAGVGGYYEQYF. DNA for the CDR3: TGTGCCAGCAGCTTGGCGGGGGTTGGGGGGTACTACGAGCAGTACTTC.

The CDR3 DNA follows: TGCGCCAGCAGCCCGGGACTCTCGTACCAAGAGACCCAGTACTTC. This sequence encodes CASSPGLSYQETQYF. This rearrangement joins TRBV5-1 to TRBJ2-5, with D maybe TRBD2 (6 bases). Germline-derived CDR1 and CDR2 are SGHRS and YFSETQ. The CDR3 length is 15 residues. V was trimmed by 4 bases and J by 0 bases, leaving 13 bases between them.

In its sample, this clone was seen once. This chain joins TRBV9 and TRBJ1-2; TRBD1 matches at 9 bases. Germline lookup yields CDR1 SGDLS and CDR2 YYNGEE. V shed 0 bases, J shed 2 bases, and the junction held 2 bases outside the gene matches. CDR3 length equals 15 residues. CDR3 DNA sequence: TGTGCCAGCAGCGTAGAGGGGACAGGGAACTATGGCTACACCTTC. This codes for CASSVEGTGNYGYTF.

The rearrangement joins TRBV18 to TRBJ1-2, with TRBD1 identical over 7 bases. The germline gives CDR1 KGHSH, CDR2 LQKENI. J lost 2 bases, V lost 3 bases, and 0 bases had no gene match. The CDR3 extends over 13 amino acids. CDR3 nucleotides: TGTGCCAGCTCACCGGGACAGAACTATGGCTACACCTTC. The encoded protein is CASSPGQNYGYTF.

This clone was observed a few times. The chain uses TRBV18 and TRBJ2-7; 11 positions match TRBD1. This CDR3 is built from 16 residues. The V gene end was trimmed by 3 bases and the J gene end by 0 bases; junction bases not matched to a gene: 4. Germline V lookup: CDR1 KGHSH, CDR2 LQKENI. CDR3 sequence: CASSPRTGGGSYEQYF. The CDR3 nucleotides are TGTGCCAGCTCACCGAGGACAGGGGGCGGCTCCTACGAGCAGTACTTC. Full variable domain (remainder filled in from reference TRBV18 and TRBJ2-7): NAGVMQNPRHLVRRRGQEARLRCSPMKGHSHVYWYRQLPEEGLKFMVYLQKENIIDESGMPKERFSAEFPKEGPSILRIQQVVRGDSAAYFCASSPRTGGGSYEQYFGPGTRLTVT.

DNA for the CDR3: TGCAGCGTTTCCCCGGACAGGGGTTATGGCTACACCTTC. Translation gives CSVSPDRGYGYTF. This chain links TRBV29-1 with TRBJ1-2; 9 bases fit TRBD1. Germline CDR1 and CDR2: SQVTM and ANQGSEA. The CDR3 loop spans 13 amino acids. V lost 5 bases to trimming and J lost 5 bases; unmatched junction nucleotides: 6. The whole variable domain, remainder taken from reference TRBV29-1 and TRBJ1-2, is SAVISQKPSRDICQRGTSLTIQCQVDSQVTMMFWYRQQPGQSLTLIATANQGSEATYESGFVIDKFPISRPNLTFSTLTVSNMSPEDSSIYLCSVSPDRGYGYTFGSGTRLTVV.

This clone was seen a few times. The J gene is TRBJ1-6, the V gene TRBV3-1 (or the pseudogene TRBV3-2), with D possibly TRBD1 on 5 matching bases. The CDR3 runs 14 residues. Germline V gene lookup returns CDR1 LGHDT and CDR2 YNNKEL (reference sequence). V dropped 5 bases and J dropped 8 bases, with 13 bases sitting between them. The CDR3 DNA is TGTGCCAGCAGCTACCAGGGTGTGGATTCACCCCTCCACTTT. Its protein is CASSYQGVDSPLHF.

This rearrangement joins TRBV10-3 to TRBJ1-1, with 9 bases matching TRBD1. Per germline, CDR1 ENHRY and CDR2 SYGVKD. Trimming removed 8 bases from V and 4 bases from J; junction bases left unmatched: 8. CDR3 size: 14 residues. CDR3 coding DNA: TGTGCCATCGGGGGGGGACAGGGCGGCACTGAAGCTTTCTTT. Translating it yields CAIGGGQGGTEAFF.

The rearrangement links TRBV5-4 to TRBJ1-5, with D possibly matching TRBD1 (5 bases). Germline V CDR1 and CDR2: SGHNT, YYREEE (reference sequence). The ends were cut back, 2 bases at V and 4 bases at J, with 10 bases in the middle. The CDR3 has 14 residues. CDR3 loop: CASSLGVSNQPQHF. CDR3 bases: TGTGCCAGCAGCTTAGGGGTTAGTAATCAGCCCCAGCATTTT.

The genes are TRBV30 and TRBJ1-2; a weak D match, TRBD1 (5 bases). The germline V and J ends were trimmed by 7 bases and 1 base, with 13 bases remaining between them. Germline V lookup: CDR1 GTSNPN, CDR2 SVGIG (reference sequence). The length of the CDR3 is 13 residues. The CDR3 DNA reads TGTGCCTTTACCGCCAGGGATAACTATGGCTACACCTTC. Its protein product is CAFTARDNYGYTF.

V and J are TRBV4-1 and TRBJ1-6, with 7 positions matching TRBD1. V dropped 0 bases and J dropped 9; count of bases not matched to a gene: 5. The CDR3 totals 15 residues. Germline values: CDR1 MGHRA, CDR2 YSYEKL. The CDR3 loop is CASSQEGQGGSPLHF. The CDR3 DNA follows: TGCGCCAGCAGCCAAGAAGGGCAGGGGGGTTCACCCCTCCACTTT.

This sequence joins TRBV10-3 and TRBJ1-3, with D perhaps matching TRBD1 (6 bases). This CDR3 comprises 16 residues. From germline, CDR1 is ENHRY and CDR2 SYGVKD. V was shortened by 0 bases and J by 0 bases, with 9 bases between the two germline ends. The CDR3 coding sequence is TGTGCCATCAGTGAGTCGACAGGCGGCTCTGGAAACACCATATATTTT. It encodes CAISESTGGSGNTIYF.

The chain joins TRBV11-2 to TRBJ2-1, with TRBD2 identical over 9 bases. CDR1 is SGHAT and CDR2 is FQNNGV in the germline V gene. The trim removed 5 bases at V and 4 bases at J, leaving 9 bases unmatched. The CDR3 contains 16 residues. For the CDR3, the DNA is TGTGCCAGCAGCCGCCAGGGCCTAGCGGGGTACAATGAGCAGTTCTTC. Protein product: CASSRQGLAGYNEQFF.

V usage is TRBV15 and J usage is TRBJ2-1; 8 positions match TRBD1. This CDR3 is 15 amino acids long. CDR1 and CDR2 (germline): LNHNV, YYDKDF (reference sequence). Losses at the gene ends were 2 bases for V and 7 bases for J; bases not matched to a gene: 7. The CDR3 spells CATSRRTGYMNEQFF. The CDR3 coding sequence is TGTGCCACCAGCAGACGGACAGGGTACATGAATGAGCAGTTCTTC.

The V and J genes are TRBV7-6 and TRBJ2-7, with 7 bases lining up with TRBD1. There are 15 residues in the CDR3. Trimming cost V 5 bases and J 3 bases; bases outside gene matches: 10. The germline CDR1 and CDR2 sequences are SGHVS and FNYEAQ. The CDR3 sequence is CASSPLGQGVYEQYF. CDR3 nucleotide sequence: TGTGCCAGCAGCCCTCTCGGCCAGGGGGTCTACGAGCAGTACTTC.

This chain links TRBV6-5 with TRBJ2-1; 8 bases agree with TRBD1. The CDR3 sequence is 12 residues long. Looked up from germline, CDR1 is MNHEY and CDR2 is SVGAGI. V shed 0 bases and J 12 bases; nucleotides not matched to a gene: 1. CDR3 nucleotide sequence: TGTGCCAGCAGTTACTCCGGACAGGGGCAGTTCTTC. It yields the protein CASSYSGQGQFF.

This rearrangement joins TRBV19 to TRBJ1-5; perhaps TRBD1 as D (5 bases). V lost 3 bases to trimming and J lost 7 bases, with 10 bases between them. Germline CDR1 is LNHDA and CDR2 is SQIVND (reference sequence). The CDR3 is 13 amino acids. CDR3 residues: CASSIPGLQPQHF. CDR3 DNA sequence: TGTGCCAGTAGTATCCCAGGGCTCCAGCCCCAGCATTTT.

The chain couples TRBV3-1 (or the pseudogene TRBV3-2) to TRBJ1-5, with a weak D call TRBD1 (6 bases). Trimming removed 5 bases from V and 0 bases from J, with 8 bases in between. In germline, CDR1 is LGHDT, CDR2 YNNKEL (reference sequence). The CDR3 has 14 amino acids. The CDR3 loop is CASSRTDSNQPQHF. In DNA, the CDR3 is TGTGCCAGCAGCAGGACAGATAGCAATCAGCCCCAGCATTTT.

Points on this clone: Relative to the germline gene, one junction end is altered; a read error may explain this. The V and J genes are TRBV7-9 and TRBJ1-3; D unclear. Per the germline V gene, CDR1 is SEHNR and CDR2 is FQNEAQ (reference sequence). The CDR3 has 16 amino acids. The CDR3 coding sequence is TGTGCCAGCAGCCTAGCGGCGGCAATCTCTGGAAACACCATATATTTT. Its protein product is CASSLAAAISGNTIYF.

The chain combines TRBV25-1 with TRBJ1-2, with D possibly being TRBD1 (6 bases). This CDR3 is built from 15 residues. CDR1 and CDR2 from the germline V gene are MGHDK and SYGVNS. V lost 5 bases and J 6 bases, leaving 19 bases between the germline ends. CDR3 in amino acids: CASSQGSRTGDGYTF. CDR3 DNA sequence: TGTGCCAGCAGTCAGGGGAGTCGGACCGGCGATGGCTACACCTTC.

V gene TRBV19 combines with J gene TRBJ2-7; D perhaps matches TRBD1 (5 bases). The ends were cut back, 5 bases at V and 2 bases at J, with 13 bases in the middle. Germline-derived CDR1 and CDR2 are LNHDA and SQIVND (reference sequence). The CDR3 covers 14 residues. CDR3 residues: CASSGAVGAYEQYF. The CDR3 DNA reads as TGTGCCAGTAGTGGGGCAGTCGGCGCCTACGAGCAGTACTTC.

The table lists this clone with a count of one. The gene calls are TRBV7-9 and TRBJ1-4; TRBD1 aligns across 7 bases. V shed 5 bases, J shed 4 bases, and the junction held 7 bases outside the gene matches. Germline V gene sequence: CDR1 SEHNR, CDR2 FQNEAQ (reference sequence). This CDR3 region has 15 residues. CDR3 DNA: TGTGCCAGCAGCCCCCGGGACAGACTTAATGAAAAACTGTTTTTT. Translating it yields CASSPRDRLNEKLFF.

The CDR3 protein is CASSSTTSSYEQFF. As DNA, the CDR3 is TGTGCCAGCAGCTCCACGACTAGCAGCTATGAGCAGTTCTTC. J is TRBJ2-1 and V is TRBV9; 7 bases align to TRBD2. This CDR3 is built from 14 residues. Losses at the gene ends were 4 bases for V and 8 bases for J; bases not matched to a gene: 9. Germline V gives CDR1 SGDLS, CDR2 YYNGEE.

The chain has TRBV5-6 and TRBJ1-2; D gene unclear. This CDR3 has 15 amino acids. The V end was cut by 0 bases, the J end by 0 bases, with 9 bases between. CDR1 SGHDT and CDR2 YYEEEE come from the germline V gene. The CDR3 DNA sequence: TGTGCCAGCAGCTTGGGGGCTTCCCCTAACTATGGCTACACCTTC. This sequence encodes CASSLGASPNYGYTF.